This T cell receptor (beta chain) stems from a study of T cell repertoires in cytomegalovirus infection. This clonotype has just a few counts. The CDR3 is 14 residues long. Trimming left V 4 bases short and J 3 bases short, with 13 bases between. Germline lookup yields CDR1 SQVTM and CDR2 ANQGSEA. TCRdb analysed the reads with MiXCR anew, one entry per CDR3 protein. The sample lists 350,000 to 550,000 distinct CDR3 sequences, about a third occurring once. The sequencing sample was made of PBMCs. The sequence came from a human donor in good health (CMV status not recorded). Some clones in this sample may be carry-over from other donors' samples. This chain uses TRBV29-1 with TRBJ2-1; maybe TRBD1 (5 bases). CDR3 amino acids: CSVVPGLHYNEQFF. The CDR3 DNA is TGCAGCGTTGTTCCAGGGTTGCACTACAATGAGCAGTTCTTC.